This TCR beta chain was sequenced for a study of kidney transplant recipient with SARS-CoV-2 infection. There are many counts of this clonotype. One entry per CDR3 protein results from TCRdb running MiXCR on the reads. The data hold 200,000 to 300,000 distinct CDR3 sequences, with around 26% observed a single time. The CDR3 is 14 residues long. Germline CDR1 MNHEY, CDR2 SVGAGI. Trimming cost V 6 bases and J 3 bases; bases outside gene matches: 7. The gene calls are TRBV6-5 and TRBJ2-7; 8 bases are a match to TRBD1. The TCR comes from a young adult male patient who had COVID-19 and was a kidney transplant recipient. Among the T cells, some may be from the graft donor. Specimen: a blood sample, collected at baseline and between days 110 and 120 from a kidney transplant recipient. The CDR3 here is CASRPQGAVYEQYF. The CDR3, as DNA: TGTGCCAGCAGACCGCAGGGGGCGGTCTACGAGCAGTACTTC.